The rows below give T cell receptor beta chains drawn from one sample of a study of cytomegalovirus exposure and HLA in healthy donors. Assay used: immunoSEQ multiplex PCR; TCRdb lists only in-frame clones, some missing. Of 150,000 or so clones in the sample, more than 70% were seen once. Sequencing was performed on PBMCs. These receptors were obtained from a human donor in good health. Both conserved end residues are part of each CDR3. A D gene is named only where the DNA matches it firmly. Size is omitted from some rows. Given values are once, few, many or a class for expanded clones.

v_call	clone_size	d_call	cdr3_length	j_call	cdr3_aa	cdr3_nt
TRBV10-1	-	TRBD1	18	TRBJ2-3	CASSESRGTGKSTDTQYF	TGCGCCAGCAGTGAGTCTAGGGGGACAGGGAAAAGCACAGATACGCAGTATTTT
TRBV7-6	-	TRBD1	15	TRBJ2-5	CASSLTGVGLETQYF	TGTGCCAGCAGCCTTACAGGGGTAGGGCTGGAGACCCAGTACTTC
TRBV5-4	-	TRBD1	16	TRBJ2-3	CASSAGQGSSTDTQYF	TGTGCCAGCAGCGCCGGACAGGGGAGTAGCACAGATACGCAGTATTTT
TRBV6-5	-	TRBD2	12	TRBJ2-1	CASSRGGNEQFF	TGTGCCAGCAGTCGCGGGGGTAATGAGCAGTTCTTC
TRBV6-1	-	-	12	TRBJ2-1	CASGSYYNEQFF	TGTGCCAGCGGGAGTTACTACAATGAGCAGTTCTTC
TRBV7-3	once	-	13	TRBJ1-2	CASSSRGGQGYTF	TGTGCCAGCAGCTCCCGGGGAGGGCAGGGCTACACCTTC
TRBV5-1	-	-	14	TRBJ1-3	CASSLAGDGNTIYF	TGCGCCAGCAGCTTAGCAGGGGACGGAAACACCATATATTTT
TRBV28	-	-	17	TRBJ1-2	CASSHVRQGSANYGYTF	TGTGCCAGCAGTCATGTTAGGCAGGGGTCGGCTAACTATGGCTACACCTTC
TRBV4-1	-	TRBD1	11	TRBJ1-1	CASSRQGEAFF	TGCGCCAGCAGCCGACAGGGTGAAGCTTTCTTT
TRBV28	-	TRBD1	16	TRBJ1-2	CASSTSGTALSYGYTF	TGTGCCAGCAGTACCTCCGGGACAGCGCTTTCCTATGGCTACACCTTC
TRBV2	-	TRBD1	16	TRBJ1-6	CASSAFSGQSNSPLHF	TGTGCCAGCAGTGCGTTTTCGGGACAGAGCAATTCACCCCTCCACTTT
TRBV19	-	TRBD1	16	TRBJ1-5	CASSNRDRGNHQPQHF	TGTGCCAGTAGTAACCGGGACAGGGGAAATCATCAGCCCCAGCATTTT
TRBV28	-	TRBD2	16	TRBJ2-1	CASSRPRRTSYNEQFF	TGTGCCAGCAGCCGGCCCCGTCGGACTAGCTACAATGAGCAGTTCTTC
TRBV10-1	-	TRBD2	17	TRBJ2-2	CASSPSAGGRRAGELFF	TGCGCCAGCAGCCCAAGTGCGGGGGGCCGCCGGGCCGGGGAGCTGTTTTTT
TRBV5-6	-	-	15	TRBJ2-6	CASSFQLSGANVLTF	TGTGCCAGCAGCTTCCAATTGTCTGGGGCCAACGTCCTGACTTTC
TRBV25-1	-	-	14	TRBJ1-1	CASKKSEAGTEAFF	TGTGCCAGCAAAAAGTCCGAAGCGGGCACTGAAGCTTTCTTT
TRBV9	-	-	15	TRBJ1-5	CASSVAGGAYQPQHF	TGTGCCAGCAGCGTCGCGGGGGGGGCATATCAGCCCCAGCATTTT
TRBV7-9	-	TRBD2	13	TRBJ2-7	CATTDSGRAEQYF	TGTGCCACGACAGATAGCGGGAGGGCCGAGCAGTACTTC
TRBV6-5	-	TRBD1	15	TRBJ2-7	CASSSAGTGYYEQYF	TGTGCCAGCAGTTCCGCCGGGACAGGTTACTACGAGCAGTACTTC
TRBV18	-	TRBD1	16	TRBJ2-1	CASSRKGAVRDNEQFF	TGTGCCAGCTCCCGGAAGGGGGCGGTTAGGGACAATGAGCAGTTCTTC
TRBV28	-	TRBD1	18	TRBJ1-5	CASSLNNPGTGYNQPQHF	TGTGCCAGCAGTCTCAACAACCCCGGGACAGGGTACAATCAGCCCCAGCATTTT
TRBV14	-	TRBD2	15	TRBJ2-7	CASSPTLAGGREQYF	TGTGCCAGCAGTCCGACGCTAGCGGGAGGGCGGGAGCAGTACTTC
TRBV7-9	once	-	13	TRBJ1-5	CASSGESNQPQHF	TGTGCCAGCTCGGGAGAGAGCAATCAGCCCCAGCATTTT
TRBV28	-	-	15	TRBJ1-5	CASSSFNSLIEPQHF	TGTGCCAGCAGCTCATTTAACAGCCTTATCGAGCCCCAGCATTTT
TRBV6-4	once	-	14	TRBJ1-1	CASTVEPGGTEAFF	TGTGCCAGCACGGTTGAACCGGGGGGCACTGAAGCTTTCTTT
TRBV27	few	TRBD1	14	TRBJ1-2	CASKLRTGGYGYTF	TGTGCCAGCAAACTCCGGACAGGGGGATATGGCTACACCTTC
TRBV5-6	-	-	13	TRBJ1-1	CASSSGLKLEAFF	TGTGCCAGCAGCTCGGGACTGAAATTAGAAGCTTTCTTT
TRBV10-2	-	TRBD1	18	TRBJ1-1	CASSEFGTGGRMNTEAFF	TGCGCCAGCAGTGAGTTTGGGACAGGGGGGCGGATGAACACTGAAGCTTTCTTT
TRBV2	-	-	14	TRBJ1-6	CASSEEGNNSPLHF	TGTGCCAGCAGTGAGGAGGGAAACAATTCACCCCTCCACTTT
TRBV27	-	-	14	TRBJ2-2	CASSFWTVERELFF	TGTGCCAGCAGTTTTTGGACAGTGGAAAGGGAGCTGTTTTTT
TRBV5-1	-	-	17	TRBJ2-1	CASSFNSGAEAYNEQFF	TGCGCCAGCAGCTTCAATTCAGGGGCAGAAGCCTACAATGAGCAGTTCTTC